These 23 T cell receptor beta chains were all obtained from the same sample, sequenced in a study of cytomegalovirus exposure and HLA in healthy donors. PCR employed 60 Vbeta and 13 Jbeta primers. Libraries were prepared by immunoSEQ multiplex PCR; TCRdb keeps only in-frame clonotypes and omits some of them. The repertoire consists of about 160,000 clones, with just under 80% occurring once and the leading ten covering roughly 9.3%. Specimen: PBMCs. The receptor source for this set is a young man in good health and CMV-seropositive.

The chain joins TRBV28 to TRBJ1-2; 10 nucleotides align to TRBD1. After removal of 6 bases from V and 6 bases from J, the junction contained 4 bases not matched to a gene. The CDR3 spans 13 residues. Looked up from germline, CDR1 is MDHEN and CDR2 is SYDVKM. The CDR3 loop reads CASSLDRGNGYTF. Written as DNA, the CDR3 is TGTGCCAGCAGCCTGGACAGGGGGAATGGCTACACCTTC.

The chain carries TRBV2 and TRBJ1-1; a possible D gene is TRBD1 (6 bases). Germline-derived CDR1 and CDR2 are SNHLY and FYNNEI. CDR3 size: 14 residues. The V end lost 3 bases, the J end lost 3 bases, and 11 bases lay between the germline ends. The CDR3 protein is CASSDRGADTEAFF. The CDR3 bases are TGTGCCAGCAGTGACAGGGGTGCGGACACTGAAGCTTTCTTT.

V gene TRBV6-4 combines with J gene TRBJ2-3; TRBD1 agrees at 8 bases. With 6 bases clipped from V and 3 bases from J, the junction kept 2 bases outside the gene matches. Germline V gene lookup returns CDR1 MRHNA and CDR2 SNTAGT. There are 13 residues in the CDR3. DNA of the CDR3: TGTGCCAGCAGGGGGACAGGAACAGATACGCAGTATTTT. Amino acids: CASRGTGTDTQYF.

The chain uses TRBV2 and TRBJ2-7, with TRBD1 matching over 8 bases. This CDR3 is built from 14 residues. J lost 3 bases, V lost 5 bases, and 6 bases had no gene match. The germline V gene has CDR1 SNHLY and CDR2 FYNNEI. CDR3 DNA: TGTGCCAGCAGTACCGAGGACAGGGACTACGAGCAGTACTTC. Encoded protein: CASSTEDRDYEQYF.

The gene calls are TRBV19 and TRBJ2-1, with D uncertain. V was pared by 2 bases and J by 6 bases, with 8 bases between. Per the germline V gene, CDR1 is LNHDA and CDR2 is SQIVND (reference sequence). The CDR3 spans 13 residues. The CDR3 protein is CASSIYRRNEQFF. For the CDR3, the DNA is TGTGCCAGTAGTATATACAGACGCAATGAGCAGTTCTTC.

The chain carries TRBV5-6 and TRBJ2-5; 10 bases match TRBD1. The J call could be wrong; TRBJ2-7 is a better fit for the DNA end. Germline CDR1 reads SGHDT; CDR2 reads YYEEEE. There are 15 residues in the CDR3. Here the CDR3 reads CASSGTGASSYEQYF. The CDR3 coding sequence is TGTGCCAGCAGCGGGACAGGGGCCTCCTCCTACGAGCAGTACTTC.

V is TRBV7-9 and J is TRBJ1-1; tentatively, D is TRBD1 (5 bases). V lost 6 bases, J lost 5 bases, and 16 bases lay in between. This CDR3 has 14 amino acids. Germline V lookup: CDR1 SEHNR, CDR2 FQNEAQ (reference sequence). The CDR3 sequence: CASRLGGQETEAFF. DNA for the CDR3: TGTGCCAGCAGGCTGGGGGGTCAGGAAACTGAAGCTTTCTTT. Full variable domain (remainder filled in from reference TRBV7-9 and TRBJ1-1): DTGVSQNPRHKITKRGQNVTFRCDPISEHNRLYWYRQTLGQGPEFLTYFQNEAQLEKSRLLSDRFSAERPKGSFSTLEIQRTEQGDSAMYLCASRLGGQETEAFFGQGTRLTVV.

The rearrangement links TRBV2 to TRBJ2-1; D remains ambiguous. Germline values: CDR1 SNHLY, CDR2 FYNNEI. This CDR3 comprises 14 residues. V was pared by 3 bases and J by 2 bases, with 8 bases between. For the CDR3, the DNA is TGTGCCAGCAGTGACAGGCTAACCTACAATGAGCAGTTCTTC. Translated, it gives CASSDRLTYNEQFF. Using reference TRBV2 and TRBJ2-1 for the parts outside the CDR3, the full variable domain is EPEVTQTPSHQVTQMGQEVILRCVPISNHLYFYWYRQILGQKVEFLVSFYNNEISEKSEIFDDQFSVERPDGSNFTLKIRSTKLEDSAMYFCASSDRLTYNEQFFGPGTRLTVL.

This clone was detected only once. CDR3 sequence: CASSPLGTGEETQYF. DNA of the CDR3: TGTGCCAGCAGCCCGTTAGGGACAGGTGAAGAGACCCAGTACTTC. This rearrangement joins TRBV7-2 to TRBJ2-5; 8 bases are shared with TRBD1. The CDR3 loop spans 15 amino acids. V trimming: 5 bases; J trimming: 3 bases; junction bases outside the gene matches: 8. Germline loops: CDR1 SGHTA, CDR2 FQGNSA.

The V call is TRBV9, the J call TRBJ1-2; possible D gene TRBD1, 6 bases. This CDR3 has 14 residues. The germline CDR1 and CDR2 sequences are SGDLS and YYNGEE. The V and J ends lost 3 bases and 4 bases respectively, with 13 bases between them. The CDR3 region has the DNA TGTGCCAGCAGCGCCGACAGGTCCTCCTATGGCTACACCTTC. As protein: CASSADRSSYGYTF.

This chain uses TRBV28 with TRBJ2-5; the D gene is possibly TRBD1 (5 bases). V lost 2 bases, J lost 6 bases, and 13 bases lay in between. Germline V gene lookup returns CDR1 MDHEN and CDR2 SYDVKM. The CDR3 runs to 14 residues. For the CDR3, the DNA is TGTGCCAGCAGTTTAGGTTCAGGGTGGCAGACCCAGTACTTC. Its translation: CASSLGSGWQTQYF.

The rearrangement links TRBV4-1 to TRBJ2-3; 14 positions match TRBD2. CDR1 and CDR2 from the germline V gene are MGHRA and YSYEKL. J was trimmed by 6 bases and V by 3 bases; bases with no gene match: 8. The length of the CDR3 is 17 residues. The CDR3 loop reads CASSHHGTSGRTDTQYF. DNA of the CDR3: TGCGCCAGCAGCCACCACGGGACTAGCGGGAGAACCGATACGCAGTATTTT.

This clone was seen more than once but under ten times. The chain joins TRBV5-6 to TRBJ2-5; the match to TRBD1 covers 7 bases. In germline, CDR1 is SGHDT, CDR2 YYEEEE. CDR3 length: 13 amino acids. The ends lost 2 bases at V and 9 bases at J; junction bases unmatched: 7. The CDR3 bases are TGTGCCAGCAGCTTAGGGACAGCTGGTGCCCAGTACTTC. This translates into CASSLGTAGAQYF.

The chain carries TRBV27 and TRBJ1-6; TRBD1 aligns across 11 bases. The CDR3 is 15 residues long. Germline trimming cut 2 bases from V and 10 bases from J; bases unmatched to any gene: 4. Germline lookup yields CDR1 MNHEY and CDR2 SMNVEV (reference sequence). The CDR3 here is CASSLEGQGASPLHF. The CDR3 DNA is TGTGCCAGCAGTTTAGAAGGACAGGGGGCCTCACCCCTCCACTTT.

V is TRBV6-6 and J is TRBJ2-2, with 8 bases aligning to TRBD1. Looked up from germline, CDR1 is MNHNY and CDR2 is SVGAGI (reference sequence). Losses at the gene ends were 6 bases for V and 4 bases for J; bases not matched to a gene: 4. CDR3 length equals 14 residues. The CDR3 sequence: CASSPRGRTGELFF. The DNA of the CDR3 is TGTGCCAGCAGCCCCAGGGGGCGCACCGGGGAGCTGTTTTTT.

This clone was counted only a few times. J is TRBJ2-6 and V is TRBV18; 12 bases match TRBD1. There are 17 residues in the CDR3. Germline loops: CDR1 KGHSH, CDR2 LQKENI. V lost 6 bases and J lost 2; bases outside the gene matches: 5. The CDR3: CASSPGQGAPGANVLTF. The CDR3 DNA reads TGTGCCAGCTCTCCGGGACAGGGGGCGCCTGGGGCCAACGTCCTGACTTTC.

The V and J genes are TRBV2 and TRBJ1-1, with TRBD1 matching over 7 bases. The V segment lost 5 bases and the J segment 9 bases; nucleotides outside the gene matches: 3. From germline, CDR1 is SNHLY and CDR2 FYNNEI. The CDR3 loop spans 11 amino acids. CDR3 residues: CASSPDRKAFF. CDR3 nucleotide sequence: TGTGCCAGCAGTCCGGACAGGAAAGCTTTCTTT.

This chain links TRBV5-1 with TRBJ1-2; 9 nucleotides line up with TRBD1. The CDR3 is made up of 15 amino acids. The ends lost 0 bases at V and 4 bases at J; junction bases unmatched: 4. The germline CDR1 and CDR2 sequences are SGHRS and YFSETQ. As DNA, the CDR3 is TGCGCCAGCAGCTTGGAGGACAGGGGACCCTATGGCTACACCTTC. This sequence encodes CASSLEDRGPYGYTF.

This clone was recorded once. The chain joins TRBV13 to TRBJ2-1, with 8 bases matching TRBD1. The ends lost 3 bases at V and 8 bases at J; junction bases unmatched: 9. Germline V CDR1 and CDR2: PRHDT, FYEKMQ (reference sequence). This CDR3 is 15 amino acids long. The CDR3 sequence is CASSFGTGPGDEQFF. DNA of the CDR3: TGTGCCAGCAGCTTTGGGACAGGACCCGGAGATGAGCAGTTCTTC.

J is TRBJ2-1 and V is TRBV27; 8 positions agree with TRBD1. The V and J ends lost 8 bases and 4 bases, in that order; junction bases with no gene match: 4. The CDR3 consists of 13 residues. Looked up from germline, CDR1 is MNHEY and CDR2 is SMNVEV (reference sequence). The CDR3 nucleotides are TGTGCCAGCGGGCGGGACAGGTACAATGAGCAGTTCTTC. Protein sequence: CASGRDRYNEQFF.

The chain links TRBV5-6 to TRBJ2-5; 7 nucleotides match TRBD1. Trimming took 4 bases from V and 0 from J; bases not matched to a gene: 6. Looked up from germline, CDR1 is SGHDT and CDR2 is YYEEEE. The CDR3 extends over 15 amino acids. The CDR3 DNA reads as TGTGCCAGCAGCCTGGTTGGACAGGACCAAGAGACCCAGTACTTC. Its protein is CASSLVGQDQETQYF. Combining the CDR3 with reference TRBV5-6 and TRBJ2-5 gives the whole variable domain DAGVTQSPTHLIKTRGQQVTLRCSPKSGHDTVSWYQQALGQGPQFIFQYYEEEERQRGNFPDRFSGHQFPNYSSELNVNALLLGDSALYLCASSLVGQDQETQYFGPGTRLLVL.

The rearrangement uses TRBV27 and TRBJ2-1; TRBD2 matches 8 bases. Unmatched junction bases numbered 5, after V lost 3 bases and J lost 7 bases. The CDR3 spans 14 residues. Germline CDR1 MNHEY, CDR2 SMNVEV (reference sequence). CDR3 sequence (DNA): TGTGCCAGCAGTTTTAGCGGGACCTTAAATGAGCAGTTCTTC. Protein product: CASSFSGTLNEQFF.

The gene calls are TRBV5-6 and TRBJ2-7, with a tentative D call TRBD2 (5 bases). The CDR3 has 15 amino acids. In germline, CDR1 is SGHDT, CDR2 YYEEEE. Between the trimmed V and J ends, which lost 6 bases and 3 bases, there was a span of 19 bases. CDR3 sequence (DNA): TGTGCCAGCATCCCCCGGGAAGGAGCCCTCTACGAGCAGTACTTC. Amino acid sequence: CASIPREGALYEQYF.